This TCR beta chain was obtained from a study of blood T cells in healthy people across ages. Next came a second PCR, run for roughly 7 to 12 cycles, which used a sample-barcoded 5' primer along with a J-beta primer mix. TCRdb used MiXCR to reprocess the 5' RACE reads, holding one entry per CDR3 protein. Of 980,000 or so distinct CDR3 sequences listed, 40% to 60% are singletons. The CDR3 extends over 15 amino acids. Germline loops: CDR1 SGHTA, CDR2 FQGNSA. V gave up 1 base and J gave up 2 bases, with 9 bases separating them. This TCR was sampled from a man aged 30-40 years in good health. V is TRBV7-2 and J is TRBJ1-5; D remains unclear. Material: blood. CDR3 coding DNA: TGTGCCAGCAGCTTAGAACGGGTTGGCAATCAGCCCCAGCATTTT. This encodes CASSLERVGNQPQHF.